This T cell receptor (beta chain) came from a study of control samples from healthy donors and cancer patients. Some clones are missing from TCRdb's copy, which holds only in-frame ones; the method was immunoSEQ multiplex PCR. The sample shows some 70,000 clones, over 80% of them seen only once. This clone was counted a single time. The CDR3 is 16 residues long. Germline trimming cut 5 bases from V and 4 bases from J; bases unmatched to any gene: 14. CDR1 SGHRS and CDR2 YFSETQ come from the germline V gene. The TCR was taken from a man in his 60s in good health. This sequence joins TRBV5-1 and TRBJ2-5; TRBD1 aligns across 7 bases. Sequenced: blood. The DNA for the CDR3 is TGCGCCAGCAGATCGCAATACAGGGGTCAGGGAGAGACCCAGTACTTC. It yields the protein CASRSQYRGQGETQYF. The whole variable domain, filled in from reference TRBV5-1 and TRBJ2-5, reads KAGVTQTPRYLIKTRGQQVTLSCSPISGHRSVSWYQQTPGQGLQFLFEYFSETQRNKGNFPGRFSGRQFSNSRSEMNVSTLELGDSALYLCASRSQYRGQGETQYFGPGTRLLVL.